Listed below are T cell receptor beta chains from one sample, sequenced in a study of CD8 T cells in Susac syndrome. TCRdb passed the immunoSEQ multiplex PCR reads through MiXCR, listing each CDR3 protein once. The sample lists 100,000 to 150,000 distinct CDR3 sequences; 75% to 90% were seen once. The source material was CD8+ T cells from PBMCs. The receptors were gathered from a human donor with multiple sclerosis. CDR3s include the opening cysteine and the closing phenylalanine or tryptophan. D genes are given only for firm matches. Size values are once, few and many counts, or a class for expanded clones, and some rows have none.

TRBD2 TRBJ2-2 TRBV24-1 - TGTGCCACCTCTAGCGGGGGCGGCGGCACCGGGGAGCTGTTTTTT CATSSGGGGTGELFF
- TRBJ2-3 TRBV27 - TGTGCCAGCAGTCTCGTACCGCCAGATACGCAGTATTTT CASSLVPPDTQYF
TRBD1 TRBJ2-7 TRBV19 - TGTGCCAGTAGTATTGGACAGGGTCTCTCCTACGAGCAGTACTTC CASSIGQGLSYEQYF
TRBD2 TRBJ2-1 TRBV7-7 - TGTGCTAGCAGCTTGAACGGGGGGACTTACAATGAGCAGTTCTTC CASSLNGGTYNEQFF
- TRBJ2-7 TRBV25-1 few TGTGCCAGCAGTGAATGGCGCAGGGGCTACGAGCAGTACTTC CASSEWRRGYEQYF
TRBD2 TRBJ2-1 TRBV12-3/TRBV12-4 - TGTGCCAGCAGTGCGTTAGGTCTAGCGGGAGATGAAAATGAGCAGTTCTTC CASSALGLAGDENEQFF
TRBD1 TRBJ2-5 TRBV6-1 - TGTGCCAGCAACCAGCACAGGGGTCGACGCGCAGAGACCCAGTACTTC CASNQHRGRRAETQYF
- TRBJ2-1 TRBV12-3/TRBV12-4 - TGTGCCAGCAGTTTCGTAGGATCATACAATGAGCAGTTCTTC CASSFVGSYNEQFF
- TRBJ2-7 TRBV7-6 - TGTGCCAGCAGCCTGGACAGTCGCCTGGGGTACGAGCAGTACTTC CASSLDSRLGYEQYF
- TRBJ2-1 TRBV4-3 - TGCGCCAGCAGCCAAGCGGCACTCCTTTGGGGGGATGAGCAGTTCTTC CASSQAALLWGDEQFF
TRBD1 TRBJ1-2 TRBV3-1 - TGTGCCAGCGGAGGACAGGGCCTTACCTCCTATGGCTACACCTTC CASGGQGLTSYGYTF
- TRBJ1-1 TRBV6-1 few TGTGCCAGCAGTCCCCGACAGCTTACGGTCCCTGAAGCTTTCTTT CASSPRQLTVPEAFF
- TRBJ1-5 TRBV19 - TGTGCCAGTAGTATAATAGGGGGGCTCCAAGCGGAGCCCCAGCATTTT CASSIIGGLQAEPQHF
- TRBJ1-1 TRBV6-1 few TGTGCCAGCACCCAACTAGGGGTGACGAACACTGAAGCTTTCTTT CASTQLGVTNTEAFF
TRBD2 TRBJ2-3 TRBV4-1 once TGCGCCAGCAGCCAGGACGGACTAGCGGGGACCACAGATACGCAGTATTTT CASSQDGLAGTTDTQYF
- TRBJ1-3 TRBV9 - TGTGCCAGCAGAAGTAACTCTGGAAACACCATATATTTT CASRSNSGNTIYF
TRBD2 TRBJ2-3 TRBV20-1 - TGCAGTGCTGATGCGATAGGACTAGCGGGGTATTGGAGCACAGATACGCAGTATTTT CSADAIGLAGYWSTDTQYF
- TRBJ1-5 TRBV28 - TGTGCCAGCATCCCCTACGGGGGGTTTCAGCCCCAGCATTTT CASIPYGGFQPQHF
- TRBJ2-2 TRBV13 - TGTGCCAGCATCGGCGGAACGAACACCGGGGAGCTGTTTTTT CASIGGTNTGELFF
- TRBJ1-1 TRBV10-3 - TGTGCCATCAGGTGGGACATCCCAGGCACTGAAGCTTTCTTT CAIRWDIPGTEAFF
TRBD1 TRBJ2-2 TRBV29-1 - TGCAGCGTTGGGGCGGCAGGGACAGGGGGTCACACCGGGGAGCTGTTTTTT CSVGAAGTGGHTGELFF
- TRBJ1-2 TRBV6-1 - TGTGCCAGCAGTGAAGCCCGTAGTGGCTACACCTTC CASSEARSGYTF
- TRBJ2-1 TRBV6-5 - TGTGCCAGCAGTACCCGGGATTTCTACCTCAATGAGCAGTTCTTC CASSTRDFYLNEQFF
TRBD1 TRBJ2-2 TRBV2 once TGTGCCAGCAGTGAGGGGGACAGTCGTACCGGGGAGCTGTTTTTT CASSEGDSRTGELFF
- TRBJ2-2 TRBV12-3/TRBV12-4 once TGTGCCAGCAGGCCCATACCGAACACCGGGGAGCTGTTTTTT CASRPIPNTGELFF
TRBD1 TRBJ2-1 TRBV11-2 - TGTGCCAGCAGCTTGGGACAGGGGGGTCCGAATGAGCAGTTCTTC CASSLGQGGPNEQFF
TRBD2 TRBJ2-1 TRBV19 - TGTGCCAGTAGTACCTCTAGCGGAAGCTACAATGAGCAGTTCTTC CASSTSSGSYNEQFF
TRBD1 TRBJ1-2 TRBV4-3 - TGCGCCAGCAGCCCTAGCGCGTGGGGGACAGGATTATTACCTAACTATGGCTACACCTTC CASSPSAWGTGLLPNYGYTF
TRBD1 TRBJ1-1 TRBV11-1 - TGTGCCAGCAGCTTAGCCCCCAAGGAGGGGGCCACTGAAGCTTTCTTT CASSLAPKEGATEAFF
- TRBJ1-1 TRBV11-2 - TGTGCCAGCAGCTCCCTCGGACCTAGGGACACTGAAGCTTTCTTT CASSSLGPRDTEAFF
- TRBJ2-1 TRBV4-1 - TGCGCCAGCAGCCAAGAACCACAGGGCCCCTACAATGAGCAGTTCTTC CASSQEPQGPYNEQFF
- TRBJ2-1 TRBV4-1 few TGCGCCAGCAGCCAAGGAGTCCCCCCCGGCTACAATGAGCAGTTCTTC CASSQGVPPGYNEQFF
TRBD1 TRBJ1-1 TRBV6-2/TRBV6-3 - TGTGCCAGCAGTTACTCGACAGGGGACGTGAACACTGAAGCTTTCTTT CASSYSTGDVNTEAFF
- TRBJ2-5 TRBV4-1 few TGCGCCAGCAGCCCCCAAGTAGCCGCCCCAGAGACCCAGTACTTC CASSPQVAAPETQYF
TRBD2 TRBJ2-1 TRBV20-1 - TGCAGTGCTAGAGAGGTGGGGGGGAACAATGGGCAGTTCTTC CSAREVGGNNGQFF
- TRBJ2-1 TRBV9 - TGTGCCAGCGGAGTCGGACTACCCATTAATGAGCAGTTCTTC CASGVGLPINEQFF
TRBD2 TRBJ2-7 TRBV4-1 few TGCGCCAGCAGCCAAGATCAGAGCGGGGGGGGGTACGAGCAGTACTTC CASSQDQSGGGYEQYF
- TRBJ2-1 TRBV5-1 - TGCGCCAGCAGCTTGGGGGGGATTGAGCAGTTCTTC CASSLGGIEQFF
TRBD2 TRBJ2-5 TRBV20-1 - TGCAGTGCTAGAGGCGGACTAGCGGGGGGCCCCCAAGAGACCCAGTACTTC CSARGGLAGGPQETQYF
TRBD1 TRBJ1-1 TRBV19 - TGTGCCATCCTGGGACAGTTCCCTGAAGCTTTCTTT CAILGQFPEAFF
- TRBJ1-3 TRBV4-1 - TGCGCCAGCAGCCAAGATCCGGGGGGTGGAAACACCATATATTTT CASSQDPGGGNTIYF
- TRBJ2-3 TRBV7-9 - TGTGCCAGCAGCTTAGCGCTAGCCCTTCTCACAGATACGCAGTATTTT CASSLALALLTDTQYF
- TRBJ2-1 TRBV30 once TGTGCCTGGAGTAACCTAAACTCTTCGAGCTCCTACAATGAGCAGTTCTTC CAWSNLNSSSSYNEQFF
TRBD2 TRBJ2-1 TRBV13 - TGTGCCAGCAGCTCCCTCCTAGCGGCCTACGGGGAGCAGTTCTTC CASSSLLAAYGEQFF
TRBD1 TRBJ1-6 TRBV5-1 - TGCGCCAGCAGCTTGGAGGGACAGGGAGTTCCATATAATTCACCCCTCCACTTT CASSLEGQGVPYNSPLHF
- TRBJ1-6 TRBV12-3/TRBV12-4 - TGTGCCAGCAGCCCGGGACGGTCCTCCTATAATTCACCCCTCCACTTT CASSPGRSSYNSPLHF
- TRBJ1-1 TRBV11-3 - TGTGCCAGCAGTAACCGGTTGAGAACTGAAGCTTTCTTT CASSNRLRTEAFF
TRBD2 TRBJ2-3 TRBV4-3 few TGCGCCAGCAGCCTCCAGACTAGCGGGTTTACAGATACGCAGTATTTT CASSLQTSGFTDTQYF
- TRBJ2-1 TRBV19 - TGTGCCAGTAGTATACGGGAGTGGGACAATGAGCAGTTCTTC CASSIREWDNEQFF
- TRBJ2-4 TRBV6-5 - TGTGCCAGCAGTTACTCGTTGGCCGGGGCCAAAAACATTCAGTACTTC CASSYSLAGAKNIQYF
- TRBJ2-7 TRBV6-5 - TGTGCCAGCAGTTTTCTTCCTCGGGGCGGCGAGCAGTACTTC CASSFLPRGGEQYF
- TRBJ2-7 TRBV19 once TGTGCCAGTAGCTTGACATCCTTCGGCGAGCAGTACTTC CASSLTSFGEQYF
- TRBJ2-2 TRBV7-9 few TGTGCCAGCAGCTCGTATACCGGGGAGCTGTTTTTT CASSSYTGELFF
- TRBJ2-1 TRBV4-1 - TGCGCCAGCAGCACCCAGGGACCGAACGGGTGGAATGAGCAGTTCTTC CASSTQGPNGWNEQFF